This TCR beta chain was retrieved from a study of blood T cell repertoires in COVID-19. Assay: immunoSEQ multiplex PCR; the TCRdb copy retains only in-frame clones and omits some. This table has roughly 250,000 clones, about 90% appearing once. Per germline, CDR1 LGHDT and CDR2 YNNKEL (reference sequence). V was shortened by 0 bases and J by 6 bases, with 17 bases between the two germline ends. CDR3 length: 16 residues. The sequenced material came from PBMCs or T cells enriched from blood (not recorded which). This chain links TRBV3-1 (or the pseudogene TRBV3-2) with TRBJ1-2, with a possible D match to TRBD1 (5 bases). The origin of this receptor is a woman aged 40 to 50 who had been exposed to COVID-19. The CDR3 region has the DNA TGTGCCAGCAGCCAAGATGCGACAGCGCCGGTTGATGGCTACACCTTC. It specifies CASSQDATAPVDGYTF.